A single sample is the source of the 20 T cell receptor beta chains below, sequenced in a study of blood T cell repertoires in COVID-19. Here immunoSEQ multiplex PCR was the method, and the copy in TCRdb shows in-frame clones only, minus some. The sample shows some 22,000 clones, approximately 84% of them seen only once. Sequencing was performed on peripheral blood. These receptors all come from a woman aged 80 or over with acute or convalescent COVID-19.

The J gene is TRBJ2-2, the V gene TRBV29-1, with D tentatively TRBD2 (5 bases). The CDR3 sequence is 15 residues long. The V and J ends lost 5 bases and 0 bases respectively, with 13 bases between them. Per germline, CDR1 SQVTM and CDR2 ANQGSEA. In DNA form, the CDR3 reads TGCAGCGTTCTTGTCGGAGGTTCGAACACCGGGGAGCTGTTTTTT. Translation gives CSVLVGGSNTGELFF.

The chain is built from TRBV10-2 and TRBJ2-6, with 10 bases identical to TRBD1. Germline V gene data show CDR1 as WSHSY and CDR2 as SAAADI. V lost 3 bases to trimming and J lost 0 bases; unmatched junction nucleotides: 11. The CDR3 is 20 residues long. The CDR3 DNA follows: TGCGCCAGCAGTGATGGTGCGGGGGGACAGGGGAGCTCTGGGGCCAACGTCCTGACTTTC. Encoded protein: CASSDGAGGQGSSGANVLTF.

The chain employs TRBV3-1 (or the pseudogene TRBV3-2) and TRBJ2-7; 7 bases map to TRBD2. V trimming: 6 bases; J trimming: 0 bases; junction bases outside the gene matches: 2. This CDR3 is built from 13 residues. Germline CDR1 LGHDT, CDR2 YNNKEL (reference sequence). CDR3 nucleotides: TGTGCCAGCAGGAAGCGGGGCTCCTACGAGCAGTACTTC. This gives the protein CASRKRGSYEQYF.

This clone came up once. The chain employs TRBV3-1 (or the pseudogene TRBV3-2) and TRBJ1-5; unclear D gene. Trimming removed 3 bases from V and 4 bases from J, with 7 bases in between. The CDR3 runs to 13 residues. CDR1 LGHDT and CDR2 YNNKEL come from the germline V gene (reference sequence). CDR3 coding DNA: TGTGCCAGCAGCCAGGGCAGAAATCAGCCCCAGCATTTT. Protein product: CASSQGRNQPQHF.

This chain links TRBV19 with TRBJ2-6, with D possibly TRBD2 on 6 matching bases. With 8 bases removed from V and 1 base from J, the gap between germline ends came to 12 bases. The CDR3 has 15 residues. CDR1 LNHDA and CDR2 SQIVND come from the germline V gene (reference sequence). CDR3 residues: CASFNGGSGANVLTF. CDR3 nucleotides: TGTGCCAGTTTTAACGGGGGATCTGGGGCCAACGTCCTGACTTTC.

This sequence joins TRBV16 and TRBJ1-5; tentatively, D is TRBD1 (6 bases). The V gene's germline CDR1 is KGHSY and CDR2 FQNENV. CDR3 length: 13 amino acids. The ends were cut back, 4 bases at V and 2 bases at J, with 6 bases in the middle. The CDR3 loop reads CASSRQGNQPQHF. CDR3 in DNA: TGTGCCAGCAGCCGACAGGGCAATCAGCCCCAGCATTTT.

The chain uses TRBV5-1 and TRBJ1-2; the match to TRBD1 covers 8 bases. The trim removed 5 bases at V and 8 bases at J, leaving 8 bases unmatched. This CDR3 has 13 residues. The germline V gene has CDR1 SGHRS and CDR2 YFSETQ. In DNA form, the CDR3 reads TGCGCCAGCAGGGTGGGACAGGAAATCGGCTACACCTTC. Translation gives CASRVGQEIGYTF.

The chain recombines TRBV5-1 with TRBJ1-4; TRBD1 might be the D (6 bases). CDR1 is SGHRS and CDR2 is YFSETQ in the germline V gene. Trimming removed 2 bases from V and 8 bases from J, with 13 bases in between. CDR3 size: 14 residues. In DNA form, the CDR3 reads TGCGCCAGCAGCTTAGGGGGGGCGGAAGAAAAACTGTTTTTT. Protein product: CASSLGGAEEKLFF.

V and J are TRBV5-4 and TRBJ1-1; 10 positions match TRBD1. Germline values: CDR1 SGHNT, CDR2 YYREEE (reference sequence). This CDR3 has 15 amino acids. J lost 5 bases, V lost 4 bases, and 8 bases had no gene match. The CDR3 loop is CASSHSGQGRTEAFF. The CDR3 nucleotides are TGTGCCAGCAGCCACTCGGGACAGGGGAGGACTGAAGCTTTCTTT.

Here the CDR3 reads CASRGDLYEQYF. The CDR3 DNA sequence: TGTGCCAGCCGGGGAGACCTCTACGAGCAGTACTTC. The chain employs TRBV2 and TRBJ2-7, with D tentatively TRBD2 (5 bases). The CDR3 has 12 residues. V lost 8 bases and J lost 3, with 11 bases in between. Germline values: CDR1 SNHLY, CDR2 FYNNEI.

Worth noting for this clone: At one end, the junction sequence differs from germline, possibly due to a read error. The rearrangement links TRBV30 to TRBJ2-3; 8 bases line up with TRBD2. Germline-derived CDR1 and CDR2 are GTSNPN and SVGIG (reference sequence). This CDR3 is 18 amino acids long. Here the CDR3 reads CAGSTGKMAGGPTDTQYF. As DNA, the CDR3 is TGTGCCGGGAGCACCGGGAAAATGGCGGGGGGACCCACAGATACGCAGTATTTT.

V usage is TRBV12-3 or TRBV12-4 and J usage is TRBJ2-3, with 8 positions matching TRBD1. The CDR3 totals 13 residues. V gave up 11 bases and J gave up 5 bases; unmatched junction bases: 9. The CDR3: CALQGDVGDTQYF. The CDR3 coding sequence is TGTGCCTTACAGGGGGACGTGGGAGATACGCAGTATTTT.

The sample holds a few counts of this clone. V is TRBV9 and J is TRBJ1-2; D perhaps matches TRBD1 (6 bases). This CDR3 has 15 residues. CDR1 and CDR2 (germline): SGDLS, YYNGEE. V lost 0 bases, J lost 8 bases, and 17 bases lay in between. The CDR3 coding sequence is TGTGCCAGCAGCGTAGCTATAGCAGGGGTCGGGGGCTACACCTTC. It encodes CASSVAIAGVGGYTF.

The chain combines TRBV7-2 with TRBJ1-3, with D hard to call. V gave up 0 bases and J gave up 5 bases, with 2 bases separating them. This CDR3 spans 12 amino acids. Germline lookup yields CDR1 SGHTA and CDR2 FQGNSA. CDR3 residues: CASSLARNTIYF. The CDR3 coding sequence is TGTGCCAGCAGCTTAGCTAGAAACACCATATATTTT.

By proportion, this clone is medium-sized. V and J are TRBV5-1 and TRBJ1-1; D is possibly TRBD1 (5 bases). From germline, CDR1 is SGHRS and CDR2 YFSETQ. The CDR3 runs 15 residues. Trimming took off 4 bases at V and 3 bases at J, with 16 bases between the two ends. The CDR3 protein is CASSLRLRGYTEAFF. The CDR3, as DNA: TGCGCCAGCAGCCTGAGGCTACGGGGGTACACTGAAGCTTTCTTT.

The chain employs TRBV18 and TRBJ1-2; 8 bases agree with TRBD1. CDR3 length: 14 amino acids. Germline CDR1 is KGHSH and CDR2 is LQKENI. V trimming: 2 bases; J trimming: 6 bases; junction bases outside the gene matches: 5. The CDR3 is CASSPREQGDGYTF. The CDR3 DNA is TGTGCCAGCTCACCAAGAGAACAGGGGGATGGCTACACCTTC.

This rearrangement joins TRBV6-5 to TRBJ2-7; a weak D match, TRBD1 (6 bases). CDR1 is MNHEY and CDR2 is SVGAGI in the germline V gene. Trimming shortened V by 4 bases and J by 2 bases, and 12 bases separated the two germline ends. The CDR3 extends over 14 amino acids. The CDR3 DNA reads TGTGCCAGCAGTTCGGACAGTTTTACCTACGAGCAGTACTTC. It translates to CASSSDSFTYEQYF.

The V call is TRBV2, the J call TRBJ2-4, with D perhaps matching TRBD2 (6 bases). The CDR3 extends over 13 amino acids. The germline gives CDR1 SNHLY, CDR2 FYNNEI. Trimming shortened V by 3 bases and J by 4 bases, and 7 bases separated the two germline ends. The DNA of the CDR3 is TGTGCCAGCAGTGATGGGACTAAAAACATTCAGTACTTC. Residues: CASSDGTKNIQYF.

The chain joins TRBV18 to TRBJ1-1, with D hard to call. The V gene lost 5 bases and the J gene lost 4 bases, with 8 bases spanning the gap. The germline V gene encodes CDR1 KGHSH and CDR2 LQKENI. There are 12 residues in the CDR3. CDR3 residues: CASSGRGTEAFF. The CDR3 nucleotides read TGTGCCAGCTCAGGTCGGGGCACTGAAGCTTTCTTT.

This clone came up a few times. This rearrangement joins TRBV5-5 to TRBJ1-1; 11 bases agree with TRBD1. V was clipped by 5 bases and J by 1 base; unmatched bases: 10. Germline CDR1 reads SGHKS; CDR2 reads YYEKEE (reference sequence). The CDR3 length is 17 residues. The CDR3 loop reads CASRPRTGGRGNTEAFF. In DNA, the CDR3 is TGTGCCAGCAGACCTAGGACAGGGGGCCGTGGGAACACTGAAGCTTTCTTT.